This passage covers 9 T cell receptor beta chains from one sample sequenced in a study of radiation and T cells in renal cell carcinoma. TCRdb's table, derived via immunoSEQ multiplex PCR, lists solely in-frame clones and lacks some. The repertoire holds 120,000 to 150,000 clones, approximately 87% seen once, with roughly 23% in the top ten. Time point given: baseline pretreatment blood. The treatment here: 15 Gy SBRT to primary tumor, nephrectomy 4 weeks later. Sample: blood, taken from a patient whose treatment included radiotherapy and nephrectomy. Every receptor here comes from a woman aged 45-65 years with renal cell carcinoma.

The V gene is TRBV15, the J gene TRBJ1-6; D is ambiguous. This CDR3 region has 14 residues. V lost 3 bases to trimming and J lost 6 bases, with 9 bases between them. Germline V gene sequence: CDR1 LNHNV, CDR2 YYDKDF (reference sequence). CDR3 coding DNA: TGTGCCACCAGCAGCCTGGAGGGTAATTCACCCCTCCACTTT. It encodes CATSSLEGNSPLHF.

The chain recombines TRBV2 with TRBJ1-2, with a weak D call TRBD1 (6 bases). In germline, CDR1 is SNHLY, CDR2 FYNNEI. Trimming pared 3 bases from V and 4 bases from J, leaving 9 bases between. The CDR3 contains 13 residues. This CDR3 is CASSDTRGYGYTF. The CDR3 nucleotides read TGTGCCAGCAGTGACACCAGGGGCTATGGCTACACCTTC.

V is TRBV5-1 and J is TRBJ2-6, with TRBD2 identical over 14 bases. Germline CDR1 and CDR2: SGHRS and YFSETQ. V lost 2 bases and J lost 0; bases outside the gene matches: 7. The CDR3 runs 20 residues. The CDR3 region is CASSFGTSGGLSSGANVLTF. DNA for the CDR3: TGCGCCAGCAGCTTCGGGACTAGCGGGGGCTTAAGCTCTGGGGCCAACGTCCTGACTTTC.

The rearrangement joins TRBV18 to TRBJ1-1; 9 bases align to TRBD1. V trimming: 5 bases; J trimming: 0 bases; junction bases outside the gene matches: 1. CDR3 length: 14 residues. Germline V gene data show CDR1 as KGHSH and CDR2 as LQKENI. CDR3 protein: CASSGQGMNTEAFF. In DNA form, the CDR3 reads TGTGCCAGCTCAGGACAGGGGATGAACACTGAAGCTTTCTTT. Full variable domain (outside the CDR3, taken from reference TRBV18 and TRBJ1-1): NAGVMQNPRHLVRRRGQEARLRCSPMKGHSHVYWYRQLPEEGLKFMVYLQKENIIDESGMPKERFSAEFPKEGPSILRIQQVVRGDSAAYFCASSGQGMNTEAFFGQGTRLTVV.

This CDR3 reads CASSQDLGASGGDTQYF. CDR3 DNA sequence: TGCGCCAGCAGCCAAGATCTGGGGGCTAGCGGTGGGGATACGCAGTATTTT. The chain has TRBV4-3 and TRBJ2-3, with a weak D call TRBD2 (7 bases). This CDR3 contains 17 residues. Germline V gene lookup returns CDR1 LGHNA and CDR2 YSLEER. Trimming took 0 bases from V and 6 from J, leaving 19 bases between them.

The chain recombines TRBV5-1 with TRBJ2-7, with TRBD1 matching over 7 bases. The CDR3 totals 16 residues. Germline values: CDR1 SGHRS, CDR2 YFSETQ. J lost 5 bases, V lost 3 bases, and 14 bases had no gene match. In DNA form, the CDR3 reads TGCGCCAGCAGCTCCGACCAGACAGGGCCGTATCACGAGCAGTACTTC. It is translated as CASSSDQTGPYHEQYF.

The chain is built from TRBV29-1 and TRBJ2-7; TRBD2 is a possible D gene (6 bases). Trimming shortened V by 4 bases and J by 7 bases, and 20 bases separated the two germline ends. CDR3 length: 14 residues. Germline CDR1 is SQVTM and CDR2 is ANQGSEA. CDR3 sequence: CSVVGTLSFQEQYF. CDR3 nucleotide sequence: TGCAGCGTTGTCGGGACTCTTTCTTTTCAGGAGCAGTACTTC.

This rearrangement joins TRBV7-2 to TRBJ1-2, with D unclear. CDR3 size: 13 residues. V lost 5 bases to trimming and J lost 6 bases, with 13 bases between them. Germline V gene sequence: CDR1 SGHTA, CDR2 FQGNSA. The CDR3 region has the DNA TGTGCCAGCAGCCCGGGCGGGCGAGATGGCTACACCTTC. Protein sequence: CASSPGGRDGYTF.

The genes are TRBV2 and TRBJ2-1, with 11 nucleotides matching TRBD2. The germline V gene has CDR1 SNHLY and CDR2 FYNNEI. The CDR3 consists of 14 residues. V lost 2 bases, J lost 10 bases, and 4 bases stayed unmatched. This CDR3 is CASSESSGRAEQFF. The CDR3 DNA follows: TGTGCCAGCAGTGAAAGTAGCGGGAGGGCGGAGCAGTTCTTC.